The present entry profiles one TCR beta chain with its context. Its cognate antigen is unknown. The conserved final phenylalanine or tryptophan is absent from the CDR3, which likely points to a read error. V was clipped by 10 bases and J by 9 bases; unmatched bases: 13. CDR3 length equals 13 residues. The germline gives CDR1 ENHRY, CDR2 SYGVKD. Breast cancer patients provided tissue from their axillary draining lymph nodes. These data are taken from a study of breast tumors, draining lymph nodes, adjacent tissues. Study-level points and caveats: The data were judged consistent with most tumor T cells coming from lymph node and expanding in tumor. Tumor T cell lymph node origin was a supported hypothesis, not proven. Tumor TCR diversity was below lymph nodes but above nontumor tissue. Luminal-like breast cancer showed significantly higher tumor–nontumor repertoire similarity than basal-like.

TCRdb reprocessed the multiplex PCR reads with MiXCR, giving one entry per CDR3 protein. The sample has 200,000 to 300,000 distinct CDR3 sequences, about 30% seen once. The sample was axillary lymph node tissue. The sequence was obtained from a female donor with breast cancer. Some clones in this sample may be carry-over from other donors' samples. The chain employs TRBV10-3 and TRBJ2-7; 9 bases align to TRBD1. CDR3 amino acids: CANSGTGTEGQYL. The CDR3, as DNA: TGTGCCAACTCCGGGACAGGGACGGAAGGGCAGTACCTC.